This is a list of T cell receptor beta chains from one sample in a study of control samples from healthy donors and cancer patients. TCRdb keeps only in-frame clones here, not all; method: immunoSEQ multiplex PCR. The sample carries 100,000 to 150,000 clones, 75% to 95% recorded once. Source material: blood. The receptors shown here come from a man younger than 35 in good health. Both conserved end residues are part of each CDR3. A D gene is named only where the DNA matches it firmly. Rows may omit the clone size; those that give it use once, few, many or a size class.

V gene	J gene	clone size	D gene	CDR3 protein	CDR3 DNA
TRBV14	TRBJ2-2	NA	NA	CASSPRFGANTGELFF	TGTGCCAGCAGCCCTCGATTCGGTGCGAACACCGGGGAGCTGTTTTTT
TRBV2	TRBJ2-5	NA	TRBD2	CASTLAGGGETQYF	TGTGCCAGCACCTTAGCGGGGGGCGGAGAGACCCAGTACTTC
TRBV19	TRBJ2-1	NA	NA	CASSVTPGHEQFF	TGTGCCAGTAGTGTCACCCCGGGCCATGAGCAGTTCTTC
TRBV6-1	TRBJ2-7	NA	NA	CASSDMDGLSYEQYF	TGTGCCAGCAGTGACATGGACGGACTATCCTACGAGCAGTACTTC
TRBV3-1/TRBV3-2	TRBJ2-3	NA	NA	CASSQGLTQYF	TGTGCCAGCAGCCAAGGTCTTACGCAGTATTTT
TRBV5-4	TRBJ1-1	NA	NA	CASSFFQVNTEAFF	TGTGCCAGCAGCTTCTTTCAAGTGAACACTGAAGCTTTCTTT
TRBV28	TRBJ2-5	NA	NA	CASSFRFRQETQYF	TGTGCCAGCAGTTTTCGGTTTAGGCAAGAGACCCAGTACTTC
TRBV11-2	TRBJ2-3	once	NA	CASSLLVQRQSTDTQYF	TGTGCCAGCAGCTTACTCGTGCAGCGGCAAAGCACAGATACGCAGTATTTT
TRBV20-1	TRBJ2-3	NA	NA	CSARGLDTQYF	TGCAGTGCTAGAGGGCTAGATACGCAGTATTTT
TRBV15	TRBJ2-7	NA	TRBD1	CATSRPDRALLYF	TGTGCCACCAGCAGACCAGACAGGGCCCTGTTGTACTTC
TRBV7-9	TRBJ2-4	NA	TRBD2	CASSTTWAGGAKNIQYF	TGTGCCAGCAGCACGACTTGGGCGGGAGGAGCCAAAAACATTCAGTACTTC
TRBV6-5	TRBJ2-7	few	TRBD1	CASAPDETGAYEQYF	TGTGCCTCTGCCCCGGACGAGACAGGGGCCTACGAGCAGTACTTC
TRBV2	TRBJ2-7	few	NA	CASSPGQGERKQYF	TGTGCCAGCAGTCCGGGGCAAGGGGAACGTAAGCAGTACTTC
TRBV24-1	TRBJ2-5	NA	NA	CATSDPLQETQYF	TGTGCCACCAGTGACCCACTTCAAGAGACCCAGTACTTC
TRBV6-1	TRBJ1-5	few	NA	CASSEVEAIYSNQPQHF	TGTGCCAGCAGTGAAGTCGAAGCCATTTATAGCAATCAGCCCCAGCATTTT
TRBV2	TRBJ2-3	NA	NA	CASSAYLSTDTQYF	TGTGCCAGCAGTGCCTACCTCAGCACAGATACGCAGTATTTT
TRBV19	TRBJ1-1	NA	NA	CASRGGNTEAFF	TGTGCCAGCCGGGGGGGGAACACTGAAGCTTTCTTT
TRBV15	TRBJ2-2	NA	NA	CATSRAGEALFF	TGTGCCACCAGCAGAGCGGGGGAGGCGCTGTTTTTT
TRBV25-1	TRBJ2-5	NA	NA	CASSEDGTQETQYF	TGTGCCAGCAGTGAGGACGGAACCCAAGAGACCCAGTACTTC
TRBV18	TRBJ2-7	NA	NA	CASSPSHEQYF	TGTGCCAGCTCACCTTCCCACGAGCAGTACTTC
TRBV24-1	TRBJ1-2	NA	NA	CATSGLLGKANYGYTF	TGTGCCACCAGTGGGCTTCTGGGTAAAGCTAACTATGGCTACACCTTC
TRBV4-1	TRBJ1-2	NA	NA	CASSQAGRGKDYGYTF	TGCGCCAGCAGCCAGGCGGGACGCGGGAAGGACTATGGCTACACCTTC
TRBV12-3/TRBV12-4	TRBJ2-3	NA	NA	CASSKTPDTQYF	TGTGCCAGCAGCAAGACCCCGGATACGCAGTATTTT
TRBV30	TRBJ2-3	once	NA	CAWRGGRAWTGSTDTQYF	TGTGCCTGGAGGGGCGGACGGGCTTGGACGGGCTCCACAGATACGCAGTATTTT
TRBV28	TRBJ1-2	NA	NA	CASSSNYGYTF	TGTGCCAGCAGTTCAAATTATGGCTACACCTTC
TRBV30	TRBJ1-2	NA	NA	CAWIPSVANYGYTF	TGTGCCTGGATTCCTTCCGTGGCTAACTATGGCTACACCTTC